The 3 T cell receptor beta chains in this list originate from one sample, sequenced in a study of blood T cell repertoires in COVID-19. TCRdb keeps only in-frame clones here, not all; method: immunoSEQ multiplex PCR. Among around 140,000 clones, roughly 84% were seen once, and the ten largest hold roughly 8.7%. Sequenced material: peripheral blood. All receptors come from a man younger than 40 with COVID-19, enrolled during active disease.

The V gene is TRBV5-1, the J gene TRBJ1-1; TRBD1 matches 8 bases. Germline V gene lookup returns CDR1 SGHRS and CDR2 YFSETQ. V dropped 4 bases and J dropped 1; count of bases not matched to a gene: 6. The CDR3 extends over 15 amino acids. CDR3 coding DNA: TGCGCCAGCAGCACGGGACAGGCGGGGAACACTGAAGCTTTCTTT. Protein sequence: CASSTGQAGNTEAFF.

The chain combines TRBV18 with TRBJ1-1, with D perhaps TRBD1 (6 bases). The CDR3 extends over 14 amino acids. Germline V gene lookup returns CDR1 KGHSH and CDR2 LQKENI. V lost 6 bases to trimming and J lost 4 bases, with 15 bases between them. The CDR3 spells CASSQTGTATEAFF. The CDR3 DNA reads as TGTGCCAGCTCCCAGACAGGTACGGCCACTGAAGCTTTCTTT.

The chain employs TRBV11-2 and TRBJ2-7; tentatively, D is TRBD2 (5 bases). Deletions cut 7 bases from V and 8 bases from J, with 21 bases between. Per the germline V gene, CDR1 is SGHAT and CDR2 is FQNNGV. This CDR3 has 14 residues. DNA for the CDR3: TGTGCCAGCAACCTAGCTTACGGCGGCGTCCAGCAGTACTTC. It translates to CASNLAYGGVQQYF.